This entry lists 26 T cell receptor beta chains sequenced from one sample in a study of blood T cells in healthy people across ages. A second PCR of roughly 7 to 11 cycles used a sample-barcoded 5' primer and a J-beta primer mix. TCRdb reprocessed the 5' RACE reads with MiXCR, giving one entry per CDR3 protein. The table shows 1.8 million or so distinct CDR3 sequences, with roughly 43% occurring only once. Sequencing used blood. The receptors come from a human donor in good health.

The chain uses TRBV9 and TRBJ1-2; 7 bases line up with TRBD1. Germline CDR1 SGDLS, CDR2 YYNGEE. The CDR3 loop spans 15 amino acids. The trim removed 4 bases at V and 6 bases at J, leaving 12 bases unmatched. CDR3 amino acids: CASSSTGVTIHGYTF. CDR3 nucleotides: TGTGCCAGCAGCTCCACAGGGGTAACGATTCATGGCTACACCTTC.

The sample holds many counts of this clonotype. This sequence joins TRBV5-1 and TRBJ2-7, with D perhaps TRBD1 or TRBD2 (6 bases each). V was cut by 3 bases and J by 6 bases, with 19 bases left in between. The CDR3 length is 15 residues. The germline CDR1 and CDR2 sequences are SGHRS and YFSETQ. DNA of the CDR3: TGCGCCAGCAGCTCCAGAACGGGGGCCGCGGGCGAGCAGTACTTC. It codes for CASSSRTGAAGEQYF.

This clonotype was found a few times. The gene calls are TRBV20-1 and TRBJ1-5; maybe TRBD1 (6 bases). The CDR3 consists of 17 residues. The V and J ends lost 1 base and 0 bases respectively, with 16 bases between them. Germline V gene sequence: CDR1 DFQATT, CDR2 SNEGSKA (reference sequence). CDR3 loop: CSARVPRTAYSNQPQHF. In DNA form, the CDR3 reads TGCAGTGCTAGAGTCCCCCGGACAGCATATAGCAATCAGCCCCAGCATTTT.

A single count supports this clonotype. The chain is built from TRBV15 and TRBJ2-1; D might be TRBD1 (6 bases). V lost 2 bases to trimming and J lost 8 bases, with 10 bases between them. Germline CDR1 and CDR2: LNHNV and YYDKDF (reference sequence). CDR3 length equals 13 residues. The CDR3 reads CATSRSQGHEQFF. In DNA form, the CDR3 reads TGTGCCACCAGCAGATCACAGGGACATGAGCAGTTCTTC.

The rearrangement joins TRBV7-3 to TRBJ2-2; D perhaps matches TRBD1 (6 bases). The V end lost 6 bases, the J end lost 5 bases, and 13 bases lay between the germline ends. This CDR3 is built from 14 residues. Germline loops: CDR1 SGHTA, CDR2 FQGTGA. CDR3: CASSNTGLTGELFF. DNA for the CDR3: TGTGCCAGCAGTAACACAGGGTTAACCGGGGAGCTGTTTTTT. Full variable domain (remainder filled in from reference TRBV7-3 and TRBJ2-2): GAGVSQTPSNKVTEKGKYVELRCDPISGHTALYWYRQSLGQGPEFLIYFQGTGAADDSGLPNDRFFAVRPEGSVSTLKIQRTERGDSAVYLCASSNTGLTGELFFGEGSRLTVL.

This clonotype was detected a few times. The DNA for the CDR3 is TGTGCCAGCAGTGAATCCGGGGCAGGCACAGATACGCAGTATTTT. Translated, it gives CASSESGAGTDTQYF. The gene calls are TRBV6-1 and TRBJ2-3; D is tentatively TRBD1 or TRBD2 (5 bases each). CDR3 length: 15 amino acids. Germline assignment: CDR1 MNHNS and CDR2 SASEGT. V was trimmed by 2 bases and J by 1 base, leaving 10 bases between them.

This clonotype was detected only a few times. This chain links TRBV7-8 with TRBJ2-7; 8 nucleotides line up with TRBD1. In germline, CDR1 is SGHVS, CDR2 FQNEAQ. V was pared by 1 base and J by 3 bases, with 5 bases of the junction left unmatched. CDR3 length: 15 residues. CDR3 sequence reads: CASSLVRTGNYEQYF. The DNA for the CDR3 is TGTGCCAGCAGCTTAGTAAGGACAGGGAACTACGAGCAGTACTTC.

Only a few counts were recorded for this clonotype. This chain uses TRBV7-2 with TRBJ1-2, with a weak D call TRBD1 (6 bases). The ends were cut back, 4 bases at V and 0 bases at J, with 15 bases in the middle. Germline V gene sequence: CDR1 SGHTA, CDR2 FQGNSA. This CDR3 region has 16 residues. The DNA of the CDR3 is TGTGCCAGCAGCTCGTCCCTTGAGGGGGCTAACTATGGCTACACCTTC. Its translation: CASSSSLEGANYGYTF.

The chain has TRBV7-2 and TRBJ2-3; no definite D call. This CDR3 has 11 amino acids. The ends were cut back, 7 bases at V and 5 bases at J, with 7 bases in the middle. The germline V gene has CDR1 SGHTA and CDR2 FQGNSA. CDR3 nucleotides: TGTGCCAGCAACCTAAAAGATACGCAGTATTTT. Translation: CASNLKDTQYF. Drawing the rest from reference TRBV7-2 and TRBJ2-3, the complete variable domain is GAGVSQSPSNKVTEKGKDVELRCDPISGHTALYWYRQSLGQGLEFLIYFQGNSAPDKSGLPSDRFSAERTGGSVSTLTIQRTQQEDSAVYLCASNLKDTQYFGPGTRLTVL.

In this sample, this clonotype turned up many times. The rearrangement joins TRBV6-4 to TRBJ2-1; D unclear. The CDR3 runs 13 residues. With 0 bases removed from V and 8 bases from J, the gap between germline ends came to 8 bases. Germline V gene lookup returns CDR1 MRHNA and CDR2 SNTAGT. The CDR3: CASSDSGTHEQFF. The CDR3 DNA reads as TGTGCCAGCAGTGACTCGGGAACCCATGAGCAGTTCTTC.

This clonotype was observed a handful of times. The genes are TRBV7-6 and TRBJ2-1, with 8 nucleotides matching TRBD1. Germline CDR1 reads SGHVS; CDR2 reads FNYEAQ. The J segment lost 2 bases and the V segment lost 4 bases, leaving 4 bases of the junction unmatched. CDR3 length equals 15 residues. The CDR3 spells CASSSPTGAYNEQFF. CDR3 in DNA: TGTGCCAGCAGCTCCCCGACAGGGGCCTACAATGAGCAGTTCTTC. Full variable domain (missing parts from reference TRBV7-6 and TRBJ2-1): GAGVSQSPRYKVTKRGQDVALRCDPISGHVSLYWYRQALGQGPEFLTYFNYEAQQDKSGLPNDRFSAERPEGSISTLTIQRTEQRDSAMYRCASSSPTGAYNEQFFGPGTRLTVL.

The V gene is TRBV20-1, the J gene TRBJ2-1, with 7 positions matching TRBD1. CDR1 DFQATT and CDR2 SNEGSKA come from the germline V gene (reference sequence). The ends lost 5 bases at V and 0 bases at J; junction bases unmatched: 4. This CDR3 has 14 residues. CDR3: CSASGTASYNEQFF. The DNA of the CDR3 is TGCAGTGCTTCCGGGACAGCCTCCTACAATGAGCAGTTCTTC.

There are many counts of this clonotype. This sequence joins TRBV3-1 and TRBJ2-4, with D possibly matching TRBD1 (6 bases). Trimming cost V 0 bases and J 6 bases, with 12 bases left between them. This CDR3 has 15 residues. Germline lookup yields CDR1 LGHDT and CDR2 YNNKEL (reference sequence). In DNA form, the CDR3 reads TGTGCCAGCAGCCAAGATTCGAGCAGGGGAAACATTCAGTACTTC. Protein: CASSQDSSRGNIQYF.

The table lists this clonotype with many counts. The chain couples TRBV7-3 to TRBJ2-7; tentative D call: TRBD1 (6 bases). Trimming took off 5 bases at V and 4 bases at J, with 15 bases between the two ends. In germline, CDR1 is SGHTA, CDR2 FQGTGA. This CDR3 is 14 amino acids long. CDR3 sequence: CASSLSAGDYEQYF. DNA of the CDR3: TGTGCCAGCAGCCTCTCAGCAGGGGATTACGAGCAGTACTTC.

The V call is TRBV12-3 or TRBV12-4, the J call TRBJ2-5; 8 bases are shared with TRBD1. This CDR3 spans 14 amino acids. V shed 4 bases and J 11 bases; nucleotides not matched to a gene: 12. For the CDR3, the DNA is TGTGCCAGCAGTTGGACAGGGAAGGGAAATGGGCAGTACTTC. This encodes CASSWTGKGNGQYF.

The rearrangement links TRBV15 to TRBJ2-5; D gene ambiguous. The germline V gene encodes CDR1 LNHNV and CDR2 YYDKDF (reference sequence). The CDR3 runs to 14 residues. V was shortened by 0 bases and J by 5 bases, with 10 bases between the two germline ends. The CDR3 DNA sequence: TGTGCCACCAGCAGAGATCTATTCAGGGAGACCCAGTACTTC. Its protein product is CATSRDLFRETQYF.

This clonotype was counted many times. This CDR3 reads CASSNDRGWETQYF. CDR3 sequence (DNA): TGTGCCAGCAGTAACGACAGGGGTTGGGAGACCCAGTACTTC. V gene TRBV6-2 or TRBV6-3 combines with J gene TRBJ2-5, with 8 bases matching TRBD1. The germline gives CDR1 MNHEY, CDR2 SVGEGT. V shed 5 bases, J shed 5 bases, and the junction held 7 bases outside the gene matches. The CDR3 covers 14 residues.

This clonotype was recorded a few times. V gene TRBV7-2 combines with J gene TRBJ1-2; D perhaps matches TRBD1 (5 bases). With 5 bases removed from V and 4 bases from J, the gap between germline ends came to 23 bases. Germline-derived CDR1 and CDR2 are SGHTA and FQGNSA. The CDR3 contains 17 residues. The CDR3 DNA is TGTGCCAGCAGCCTAACCAATCCCGGGACGGCTGGCTATGGCTACACCTTC. It translates to CASSLTNPGTAGYGYTF.

V gene TRBV12-3 or TRBV12-4 combines with J gene TRBJ1-2, with TRBD1 matching over 12 bases. CDR3 size: 14 residues. Trimming cost V 4 bases and J 5 bases; bases outside gene matches: 2. The CDR3 loop reads CASSWGQGAYGYTF. DNA for the CDR3: TGTGCCAGCAGTTGGGGACAGGGGGCATATGGCTACACCTTC.

A few counts support this clonotype. The chain combines TRBV2 with TRBJ2-5, with D maybe TRBD2 (5 bases). Between the trimmed V and J ends, which lost 10 bases and 5 bases, there was a span of 17 bases. Germline lookup yields CDR1 SNHLY and CDR2 FYNNEI. The CDR3 has 13 residues. The CDR3 protein is CATRDGLGETQYF. The CDR3 bases are TGTGCCACCCGCGACGGACTGGGGGAGACCCAGTACTTC.

About this clonotype: A junction boundary mismatches the germline segment, possibly from a read error. This chain joins TRBV11-2 and TRBJ2-5; D gene unclear. CDR1 and CDR2 (germline): SGHAT, FQNNGV. This CDR3 spans 13 amino acids. CDR3 amino acids: CASGLVPQETQYF. DNA for the CDR3: TGTGCCAGCGGCTTAGTTCCTCAAGAGACCCAGTACTTC.

The chain recombines TRBV4-1 with TRBJ2-5; the match to TRBD2 covers 12 bases. The germline CDR1 and CDR2 sequences are MGHRA and YSYEKL. The V and J ends lost 0 bases and 2 bases, in that order; junction bases with no gene match: 4. The CDR3 sequence is 17 residues long. The CDR3 loop reads CASSQDWTSGVQETQYF. The DNA of the CDR3 is TGCGCCAGCAGCCAAGATTGGACTAGCGGGGTACAAGAGACCCAGTACTTC.

V and J are TRBV29-1 and TRBJ2-3; D is tentatively TRBD1 or TRBD2 (5 bases each). The CDR3 totals 13 residues. V was shortened by 4 bases and J by 4 bases, with 12 bases between the two germline ends. CDR1 and CDR2 from the germline V gene are SQVTM and ANQGSEA. The CDR3 here is CSVGFGTSDTQYF. CDR3 in DNA: TGCAGCGTTGGCTTCGGGACGTCAGATACGCAGTATTTT.

In this sample, this clonotype turned up a few times. A read error is possible here, since a much larger clone lies one base away. Here the CDR3 reads CATSDRSRLAGYNEQFF. In DNA, the CDR3 is TGTGCCACCAGTGACCGCAGTCGGCTAGCGGGCTACAATGAGCAGTTCTTC. V is TRBV24-1 and J is TRBJ2-1; 8 nucleotides agree with TRBD2. Germline loops: CDR1 KGHDR, CDR2 SFDVKD. Germline trimming cut 4 bases from V and 3 bases from J; bases unmatched to any gene: 10. The CDR3 loop spans 17 amino acids.

This rearrangement joins TRBV29-1 to TRBJ2-1; the D gene is possibly TRBD1 (6 bases). V was shortened by 2 bases and J by 5 bases, with 7 bases between the two germline ends. The CDR3 covers 12 residues. The V gene's germline CDR1 is SQVTM and CDR2 ANQGSEA. The CDR3 loop is CSVENRDNEQFF. DNA for the CDR3: TGCAGCGTTGAAAACAGGGACAATGAGCAGTTCTTC.

The V gene is TRBV5-1, the J gene TRBJ1-1; a possible D gene is TRBD1 (5 bases). The CDR3 is made up of 18 amino acids. Germline V CDR1 and CDR2: SGHRS, YFSETQ. V was pared by 3 bases and J by 0 bases, with 21 bases between. The CDR3, as DNA: TGCGCCAGCAGCTCAACAGGACGAGGGGAGGGTATGAACACTGAAGCTTTCTTT. Translation gives CASSSTGRGEGMNTEAFF.